A single sample is the source of the 27 T cell receptor beta chains below, sequenced in a study of T cell repertoires in cytomegalovirus infection. Using its own MiXCR run on the reads, TCRdb lists one record per CDR3 protein. The table includes hundreds of thousands of distinct CDR3 sequences, around 30% detected once. Which antigens these TCRs recognize remains unknown. The specimen was cultured PBMCs, collected from culture after CMV antigen stimulation. These receptors were taken from a human donor in good health (CMV status not recorded). Some clones in this sample may be carry-over from other donors' samples.

This clonotype was detected only a few times. The V and J genes are TRBV6-1 and TRBJ2-3; D gene ambiguous. Trimming shortened V by 0 bases and J by 2 bases, and 12 bases separated the two germline ends. CDR1 is MNHNS, CDR2 SASEGT, per germline. The CDR3 consists of 16 residues. The CDR3: CASSEAKRTATDTQYF. In DNA form, the CDR3 reads TGTGCCAGCAGTGAAGCGAAAAGGACCGCCACAGATACGCAGTATTTT.

There are a few counts of this clonotype. The chain carries TRBV2 and TRBJ1-1; 9 positions agree with TRBD1. This CDR3 contains 16 residues. The junction had 6 bases not matched to a gene; V was cut back by 3 bases and J by 1 base. The germline CDR1 and CDR2 sequences are SNHLY and FYNNEI. The CDR3 DNA reads TGTGCCAGCAGTGAGGGACAGGGAAGTTGGAACACTGAAGCTTTCTTT. The encoded protein is CASSEGQGSWNTEAFF.

This sequence joins TRBV2 and TRBJ1-1, with D unresolved. Looked up from germline, CDR1 is SNHLY and CDR2 is FYNNEI. The CDR3 has 12 residues. V was trimmed by 1 base and J by 10 bases, leaving 10 bases between them. CDR3 in DNA: TGTGCCAGCAGTGAAGTGAGTCGGGGAGCTTTCTTT. It yields the protein CASSEVSRGAFF.

This sequence joins TRBV5-5 and TRBJ2-7; a possible D gene is TRBD1 (6 bases). The CDR3 runs to 13 residues. Germline values: CDR1 SGHKS, CDR2 YYEKEE (reference sequence). Trimming stripped 6 bases from V and 4 bases from J, with 14 bases between. The CDR3 region is CASTRIDRYEQYF. The CDR3 DNA follows: TGTGCCAGCACCCGGATAGACAGGTACGAGCAGTACTTC.

The chain is built from TRBV29-1 and TRBJ1-1; D is uncertain. This CDR3 is built from 11 residues. Looked up from germline, CDR1 is SQVTM and CDR2 is ANQGSEA. Between the trimmed V and J ends, which lost 4 bases and 8 bases, there was a span of 11 bases. CDR3 bases: TGCAGCGTTGTTGGTTGGGGAGAAGCTTTCTTT. Translating it yields CSVVGWGEAFF.

The chain is built from TRBV5-6 and TRBJ2-7; D is uncertain. V was trimmed by 0 bases and J by 12 bases, leaving 19 bases between them. Looked up from germline, CDR1 is SGHDT and CDR2 is YYEEEE. This CDR3 comprises 14 residues. CDR3 region: CASSLVILRSVGYF. In nucleotides, the CDR3 is TGTGCCAGCAGCTTGGTTATCCTACGATCCGTTGGGTACTTC. The whole variable domain, remainder taken from reference TRBV5-6 and TRBJ2-7, is DAGVTQSPTHLIKTRGQQVTLRCSPKSGHDTVSWYQQALGQGPQFIFQYYEEEERQRGNFPDRFSGHQFPNYSSELNVNALLLGDSALYLCASSLVILRSVGYFGPGTRLTVT.

This clonotype was picked up a small number of times. J is TRBJ2-2 and V is TRBV6-6; 8 bases map to TRBD2. The CDR3 loop spans 16 amino acids. The trim removed 7 bases at V and 5 bases at J, leaving 12 bases unmatched. The germline CDR1 and CDR2 sequences are MNHNY and SVGAGI (reference sequence). The CDR3 loop reads CASTPPGGAGTGELFF. The CDR3 coding sequence is TGTGCCAGCACCCCTCCCGGGGGGGCCGGGACCGGGGAGCTGTTTTTT.

J is TRBJ2-5 and V is TRBV6-1; D possibly corresponds to TRBD2 (6 bases). Per germline, CDR1 MNHNS and CDR2 SASEGT. This CDR3 has 14 amino acids. V was cut by 1 base and J by 2 bases, with 8 bases left in between. The DNA for the CDR3 is TGTGCCAGCAGTGAAGTGGCGGGGCAAGAGACCCAGTACTTC. It encodes CASSEVAGQETQYF.

CDR3 loop: CASSSAAHRGETQYF. The CDR3 DNA sequence: TGTGCCAGCAGCTCGGCGGCTCATAGGGGGGAGACCCAGTACTTC. V is TRBV7-2 and J is TRBJ2-5; perhaps TRBD1 as D (6 bases). Trimming took off 4 bases at V and 5 bases at J, with 17 bases between the two ends. Germline-derived CDR1 and CDR2 are SGHTA and FQGNSA. The CDR3 loop spans 15 amino acids.

The genes are TRBV12-3 or TRBV12-4 and TRBJ2-5; 7 bases are a match to TRBD2. The CDR3 is 13 amino acids. V shed 6 bases and J 5 bases; nucleotides not matched to a gene: 6. DNA of the CDR3: TGTGCCAGCAGACAATTGGGGGGGGAGACCCAGTACTTC. Translating gives CASRQLGGETQYF.

The V gene is TRBV10-3, the J gene TRBJ2-7; 7 bases fit TRBD1. This CDR3 comprises 15 residues. V dropped 2 bases and J dropped 3; count of bases not matched to a gene: 7. Germline assignment: CDR1 ENHRY and CDR2 SYGVKD. CDR3 loop: CAISEPDRPSYEQYF. In DNA, the CDR3 is TGTGCCATCAGTGAGCCGGACAGGCCGAGCTACGAGCAGTACTTC.

This clonotype was seen a few times. The chain couples TRBV7-6 to TRBJ1-1; TRBD1 aligns across 7 bases. Germline V lookup: CDR1 SGHVS, CDR2 FNYEAQ. The CDR3 is made up of 17 amino acids. The ends lost 8 bases at V and 5 bases at J; junction bases unmatched: 20. The DNA of the CDR3 is TGTGCCAGCGGGGGCTCGCACCCGCAGACAGGGTGGACTGAAGCTTTCTTT. Translating gives CASGGSHPQTGWTEAFF.

This clonotype was detected a few times. The chain has TRBV20-1 and TRBJ2-1; 10 positions match TRBD2. The V and J ends lost 6 bases and 1 base, in that order; junction bases with no gene match: 15. The CDR3 consists of 18 residues. From germline, CDR1 is DFQATT and CDR2 SNEGSKA (reference sequence). The CDR3 DNA reads as TGCAGTGCCCTCAGACTAGCGGGCGCCGGTGGTTCCTACAATGAGCAGTTCTTC. It yields the protein CSALRLAGAGGSYNEQFF.

At least ten counts were recorded for this clonotype. V usage is TRBV7-2 and J usage is TRBJ1-5, with TRBD1 matching 9 bases. The V segment lost 5 bases and the J segment 6 bases; nucleotides outside the gene matches: 5. CDR3 size: 14 residues. Germline lookup yields CDR1 SGHTA and CDR2 FQGNSA. The CDR3 bases are TGTGCCAGCAGCCCGGGACAGGGAGGTCAGCCCCAGCATTTT. Translating gives CASSPGQGGQPQHF.

This clonotype was detected a few times. The chain is built from TRBV28 and TRBJ1-5, with 7 positions matching TRBD1. Losses at the gene ends were 5 bases for V and 4 bases for J; bases not matched to a gene: 8. The germline V gene encodes CDR1 MDHEN and CDR2 SYDVKM. This CDR3 contains 15 residues. CDR3 sequence (DNA): TGTGCCAGCAGTGCGACAGGGTCCGGGAATCAGCCCCAGCATTTT. The encoded protein is CASSATGSGNQPQHF. Full variable domain (outside the CDR3, taken from reference TRBV28 and TRBJ1-5): DVKVTQSSRYLVKRTGEKVFLECVQDMDHENMFWYRQDPGLGLRLIYFSYDVKMKEKGDIPEGYSVSREKKERFSLILESASTNQTSMYLCASSATGSGNQPQHFGDGTRLSIL.

The chain has TRBV10-3 and TRBJ2-5, with a weak D call TRBD2 (5 bases). V lost 0 bases, J lost 1 base, and 6 bases lay in between. Germline-derived CDR1 and CDR2 are ENHRY and SYGVKD. The CDR3 runs 14 residues. The CDR3 loop is CAISESGVQETQYF. CDR3 nucleotides: TGTGCCATCAGTGAGTCGGGAGTCCAAGAGACCCAGTACTTC.

This clonotype appeared many times. The V and J genes are TRBV7-6 and TRBJ2-7, with TRBD1 matching over 7 bases. Germline V CDR1 and CDR2: SGHVS, FNYEAQ. The CDR3 spans 14 residues. V lost 5 bases to trimming and J lost 2 bases; unmatched junction nucleotides: 6. The CDR3: CASSPRQGPYEQYF. The CDR3 region has the DNA TGTGCCAGCAGCCCCCGACAGGGCCCCTACGAGCAGTACTTC.

This clonotype came up a few times. This rearrangement joins TRBV5-4 to TRBJ2-7, with D perhaps TRBD2 (6 bases). The CDR3 length is 15 residues. Germline V gives CDR1 SGHNT, CDR2 YYREEE (reference sequence). V shed 6 bases and J shed 7 bases, with 23 bases lying between them. The CDR3, as DNA: TGTGCCAGCACCCCAGGGAGGACCCTTACGGGGGAGCAGTACTTC. Translating it yields CASTPGRTLTGEQYF.

This clonotype was recorded a few times. The chain couples TRBV7-8 to TRBJ2-7; TRBD2 matches 11 bases. Germline V CDR1 and CDR2: SGHVS, FQNEAQ. Trimming cost V 2 bases and J 4 bases; bases outside gene matches: 10. This CDR3 is built from 17 residues. CDR3 loop: CASSLKVSRTSGYEQYF. CDR3 sequence (DNA): TGTGCCAGCAGCTTAAAGGTTTCGCGGACTAGCGGGTACGAGCAGTACTTC.

The table lists this clonotype with a few counts. The V call is TRBV5-6, the J call TRBJ2-4; D remains unclear. Deletions cut 4 bases from V and 0 bases from J, with 11 bases between. Germline CDR1 and CDR2: SGHDT and YYEEEE. The CDR3 runs to 15 residues. DNA for the CDR3: TGTGCCAGCAGCCTTGGTTTCCTAGCCAAAAACATTCAGTACTTC. Translation gives CASSLGFLAKNIQYF.

The rearrangement uses TRBV12-3 or TRBV12-4 and TRBJ2-6, with D possibly being TRBD2 (7 bases). The V and J ends lost 7 bases and 4 bases respectively, with 14 bases between them. The CDR3 covers 15 residues. CDR3 DNA sequence: TGTGCCAGCACCCGAGGGGGGGGGGGGGCCAACGTCCTGACTTTC. It translates to CASTRGGGGANVLTF.

The chain links TRBV27 to TRBJ1-2; D not resolved. Looked up from germline, CDR1 is MNHEY and CDR2 is SMNVEV (reference sequence). The CDR3 extends over 13 amino acids. Trimming shortened V by 6 bases and J by 4 bases, and 12 bases separated the two germline ends. CDR3 bases: TGTGCCAGCAGCGAAAGTTCCGGCTATGGCTACACCTTC. Its translation is CASSESSGYGYTF.

In this sample, this clonotype turned up a few times. The rearrangement uses TRBV5-5 and TRBJ1-1; maybe TRBD1 (6 bases). Germline CDR1 is SGHKS and CDR2 is YYEKEE (reference sequence). V was shortened by 1 base and J by 3 bases, with 10 bases between the two germline ends. The CDR3 loop spans 14 amino acids. CDR3 residues: CASSLTGYDTEAFF. For the CDR3, the DNA is TGTGCCAGCAGCTTGACAGGGTATGACACTGAAGCTTTCTTT.

This clonotype was counted a few times. The V and J genes are TRBV28 and TRBJ2-7; D could derive from TRBD1 or TRBD2 (5 bases each). CDR1 is MDHEN and CDR2 is SYDVKM in the germline V gene. This CDR3 region has 13 residues. Trimming pared 6 bases from V and 2 bases from J, leaving 11 bases between. Written as DNA, the CDR3 is TGTGCCAGCAGGTCGGGGCGTACCTACGAGCAGTACTTC. Translation: CASRSGRTYEQYF.

This clonotype was observed at least ten times. The rearrangement joins TRBV7-8 to TRBJ2-2; D is perhaps TRBD2 (7 bases). This CDR3 has 16 residues. CDR1 is SGHVS, CDR2 FQNEAQ, per germline. V was shortened by 2 bases and J by 3 bases, with 13 bases between the two germline ends. Here the CDR3 DNA reads TGTGCCAGCAGCTTAAGGGGGGGAGAAGACACCGGGGAGCTGTTTTTT. Protein product: CASSLRGGEDTGELFF.

This clonotype has just a few counts. This rearrangement joins TRBV7-2 to TRBJ2-1; TRBD2 aligns across 14 bases. Germline V lookup: CDR1 SGHTA, CDR2 FQGNSA. The V segment lost 3 bases and the J segment 2 bases; nucleotides outside the gene matches: 12. The CDR3 has 20 residues. The CDR3 DNA sequence: TGTGCCAGCAGCTTTGTCCCCGGGACTAGCGGGAGTAGCGCCTACAATGAGCAGTTCTTC. Its translation is CASSFVPGTSGSSAYNEQFF.

The rearrangement uses TRBV11-2 and TRBJ2-5, with 10 bases lining up with TRBD2. Germline CDR1 is SGHAT and CDR2 is FQNNGV. The CDR3 totals 15 residues. V trimming: 5 bases; J trimming: 3 bases; junction bases outside the gene matches: 6. CDR3 amino acids: CASSLRTSGEETQYF. In DNA form, the CDR3 reads TGTGCCAGCAGCCTCCGGACTAGCGGAGAAGAGACCCAGTACTTC. The variable domain in full, with the rest retrieved from reference TRBV11-2 and TRBJ2-5, is EAGVAQSPRYKIIEKRQSVAFWCNPISGHATLYWYQQILGQGPKLLIQFQNNGVVDDSQLPKDRFSAERLKGVDSTLKIQPAKLEDSAVYLCASSLRTSGEETQYFGPGTRLLVL.